Detailed here is one T cell receptor beta chain. No antigen is known for it. This table comes from immunoSEQ multiplex PCR, and its TCRdb copy is limited to in-frame clones, with some not included. The sample lists roughly 21,000 clones; about 87% were seen once. Germline-derived CDR1 and CDR2 are GTSNPN and SVGIG (reference sequence). CDR3 size: 11 residues. V gave up 5 bases and J gave up 7 bases, with 12 bases separating them. This record belongs to a study of OX40 agonist ivuxolimab in advanced cancers. Notes on the study in general: CD8+ T cells showed, on average, more clonal expansion than CD4+ cells.

The source material was CD4+ or CD8+ T cells sorted from blood, sampled in a trial of the OX40 agonist ivuxolimab. The sequence was obtained from an adult with an advanced solid tumor such as melanoma, head and neck, liver or kidney cancer. The chain uses TRBV30 and TRBJ2-7; D is uncertain. CDR3 loop: CAWDLTGEQYF. CDR3 DNA sequence: TGTGCCTGGGACCTAACTGGGGAGCAGTACTTC.